A single sample gave rise to the 11 T cell receptor beta chains below, sequenced in a study of OX40 agonist ivuxolimab in advanced cancers. The data were produced by immunoSEQ multiplex PCR, yet TCRdb's version contains in-frame clones alone and is incomplete. The sample carries approximately 25,000 clones, 81% recorded once. The sequencing here drew on CD4+ or CD8+ T cells sorted from blood, taken in a trial of the OX40 agonist ivuxolimab. Receptor source: an adult with an advanced solid tumor such as melanoma, head and neck, liver or kidney cancer.

V gene TRBV4-1 combines with J gene TRBJ2-3, with 14 nucleotides matching TRBD2. Germline CDR1 MGHRA, CDR2 YSYEKL. The ends lost 4 bases at V and 6 bases at J; junction bases unmatched: 9. This CDR3 is 17 amino acids long. CDR3 coding DNA: TGCGCCAGCAGCCGAACCGGGACTAGCGGGAGAGTTGATACGCAGTATTTT. Its protein is CASSRTGTSGRVDTQYF.

The chain employs TRBV11-3 and TRBJ1-2; D remains unclear. The CDR3 has 13 residues. Germline assignment: CDR1 SGHNT and CDR2 YENEEA. The ends were cut back, 5 bases at V and 8 bases at J, with 15 bases in the middle. CDR3 loop: CASSMTVQVGYTF. The DNA of the CDR3 is TGTGCCAGCAGCATGACCGTTCAGGTGGGCTACACCTTC. The full variable domain, completed using reference TRBV11-3 and TRBJ1-2, is EAGVVQSPRYKIIEKKQPVAFWCNPISGHNTLYWYLQNLGQGPELLIRYENEEAVDDSQLPKDRFSAERLKGVDSTLKIQPAELGDSAVYLCASSMTVQVGYTFGSGTRLTVV.

The J gene is TRBJ1-5, the V gene TRBV27; a weak D match, TRBD1 (5 bases). CDR1 is MNHEY and CDR2 is SMNVEV in the germline V gene (reference sequence). The CDR3 contains 16 residues. The ends were cut back, 5 bases at V and 3 bases at J, with 17 bases in the middle. The CDR3 protein is CASSPRGDRYNQPQHF. Written as DNA, the CDR3 is TGTGCCAGCAGTCCCAGAGGGGACCGATACAATCAGCCCCAGCATTTT.

The chain joins TRBV5-6 to TRBJ1-2; D perhaps matches TRBD1 (5 bases). The germline CDR1 and CDR2 sequences are SGHDT and YYEEEE. The CDR3 totals 14 residues. V dropped 1 base and J dropped 1 base, with 8 bases sitting between them. DNA of the CDR3: TGTGCCAGCAGCTTGTGGGGCAGTAACTATGGCTACACCTTC. Protein: CASSLWGSNYGYTF.

The rearrangement uses TRBV19 and TRBJ1-1; D is undetermined. CDR1 and CDR2 from the germline V gene are LNHDA and SQIVND (reference sequence). The CDR3 is 13 amino acids. V lost 6 bases to trimming and J lost 8 bases, with 16 bases between them. CDR3 DNA sequence: TGTGCCAGTAGGGACGCGGGTTCACGAGAAGCTTTCTTT. Encoded protein: CASRDAGSREAFF.

V gene TRBV5-1 combines with J gene TRBJ2-7, with 7 bases matching TRBD1. V shed 0 bases, J shed 4 bases, and the junction held 1 base outside the gene matches. The CDR3 has 13 residues. CDR1 is SGHRS, CDR2 YFSETQ, per germline. CDR3 sequence (DNA): TGCGCCAGCAGCTTGGACAGGGGTTACGAGCAGTACTTC. Its protein is CASSLDRGYEQYF.

This clone was observed a few times. The V call is TRBV30, the J call TRBJ1-2; 8 bases line up with TRBD1. V shed 3 bases, J shed 7 bases, and the junction held 7 bases outside the gene matches. In germline, CDR1 is GTSNPN, CDR2 SVGIG (reference sequence). CDR3 length equals 13 residues. In DNA, the CDR3 is TGTGCCTGGAGGGGAGGACAGGGCGGTGGCTACACCTTC. It encodes CAWRGGQGGGYTF.

V is TRBV2 and J is TRBJ1-3; 8 bases agree with TRBD1. Unmatched junction bases numbered 16, after V lost 6 bases and J lost 0 bases. The germline V gene encodes CDR1 SNHLY and CDR2 FYNNEI. The CDR3 loop spans 19 amino acids. Written as DNA, the CDR3 is TGTGCCAGCAGCCACGACAGGGGAGGTTCAAGTAGCTCTGGAAACACCATATATTTT. Translating gives CASSHDRGGSSSSGNTIYF.

The genes are TRBV13 and TRBJ2-5; TRBD1 agrees at 9 bases. Germline trimming cut 4 bases from V and 5 bases from J; bases unmatched to any gene: 17. The CDR3 is 18 residues long. CDR1 is PRHDT, CDR2 FYEKMQ, per germline (reference sequence). The CDR3: CASSSLLLDRGIGETQYF. The CDR3 coding sequence is TGTGCCAGCAGCTCTCTTCTCCTGGACAGGGGTATAGGGGAGACCCAGTACTTC.

The rearrangement uses TRBV9 and TRBJ1-1, with D perhaps matching TRBD1 (5 bases). The germline V gene encodes CDR1 SGDLS and CDR2 YYNGEE. There are 14 residues in the CDR3. V lost 4 bases to trimming and J lost 4 bases, with 14 bases between them. DNA for the CDR3: TGTGCCAGCAGCCGGGGCGGGGTGGGCACTGAAGCTTTCTTT. Translation: CASSRGGVGTEAFF.

The CDR3 DNA reads TGTGCCATCAGTGAATCGGGAGGCTCCTACAATGAGCAGTTCTTC. This translates into CAISESGGSYNEQFF. This chain links TRBV10-3 with TRBJ2-1; 7 bases are shared with TRBD2. The CDR3 spans 15 residues. Germline values: CDR1 ENHRY, CDR2 SYGVKD. With 3 bases clipped from V and 0 bases from J, the junction kept 2 bases outside the gene matches.